This T cell receptor (beta chain) came from a study of type 1 regulatory T cells. Study-level information: T-allo10 is a Tr1-enriched, alloantigen-specific CD4 T cell product made in vitro.

This clonotype occurred many times. Its antigen is as yet unknown. TCRdb reprocessed the reads with MiXCR, giving one entry per CDR3 protein. The sample holds 24,000 or so distinct CDR3 sequences, approximately 51% seen once. Germline-derived CDR1 and CDR2 are DFQATT and SNEGSKA (reference sequence). The V and J ends lost 3 bases and 1 base respectively, with 10 bases between them. This CDR3 is 14 amino acids long. The rearrangement links TRBV20-1 to TRBJ1-5; TRBD1 might be the D (6 bases). The receptor comes from a human donor in good health. Input material: cultured T cells, either the whole culture or a sorted T cell fraction (not recorded which). In nucleotides, the CDR3 is TGCAGTGCTAGGAGACAGGAGAGCAATCAGCCCCAGCATTTT. As protein: CSARRQESNQPQHF.